Below, 24 T cell receptor beta chains from the same sample are listed, as sequenced in a study of control samples from healthy donors and cancer patients. Sequenced by immunoSEQ multiplex PCR; TCRdb stores in-frame clones only, minus some. The table lists some 120,000 clones, more than 75% of them singletons. The sample consisted of blood. The receptors were sampled from a woman aged 70-85 years in good health.

The chain is built from TRBV9 and TRBJ1-1; D ambiguous. Trimming shortened V by 3 bases and J by 0 bases, and 9 bases separated the two germline ends. The germline V gene encodes CDR1 SGDLS and CDR2 YYNGEE. The CDR3 contains 14 residues. The CDR3 coding sequence is TGTGCCAGCAGCGCCAGCGGTATGAACACTGAAGCTTTCTTT. It is translated as CASSASGMNTEAFF.

This rearrangement joins TRBV7-9 to TRBJ1-5; D is possibly TRBD1 (6 bases). Germline assignment: CDR1 SEHNR and CDR2 FQNEAQ (reference sequence). V was cut by 5 bases and J by 2 bases, with 13 bases left in between. The CDR3 consists of 15 residues. The CDR3 DNA follows: TGTGCCAGCAGCCCTGGACAGTTGGGCAATCAGCCCCAGCATTTT. Amino acids: CASSPGQLGNQPQHF.

The chain joins TRBV4-2 to TRBJ2-3, with D tentatively TRBD2 (5 bases). Trimming cost V 1 base and J 6 bases, with 11 bases left between them. The V gene's germline CDR1 is LGHNA and CDR2 YNFKEQ. There are 14 residues in the CDR3. The CDR3 DNA is TGTGCCAGCAGCCAAGGAGTTTCGGGGGATACGCAGTATTTT. Encoded protein: CASSQGVSGDTQYF.

This chain joins TRBV7-2 and TRBJ2-1; TRBD2 aligns across 10 bases. CDR3 size: 15 residues. V was clipped by 1 base and J by 10 bases; unmatched bases: 7. Per the germline V gene, CDR1 is SGHTA and CDR2 is FQGNSA. The DNA for the CDR3 is TGTGCCAGCAGCTTAGTAAGCGGGGGGGAAAAAGAGCAGTTCTTC. Translated: CASSLVSGGEKEQFF. Based on the CDR3 plus reference TRBV7-2 and TRBJ2-1, the full variable domain is GAGVSQSPSNKVTEKGKDVELRCDPISGHTALYWYRQSLGQGLEFLIYFQGNSAPDKSGLPSDRFSAERTGGSVSTLTIQRTQQEDSAVYLCASSLVSGGEKEQFFGPGTRLTVL.

V gene TRBV10-2 combines with J gene TRBJ1-1; no definite D call. CDR3 length: 14 residues. Trimming removed 6 bases from V and 4 bases from J, with 15 bases in between. In germline, CDR1 is WSHSY, CDR2 SAAADI. CDR3 DNA sequence: TGCGCCAGCAGCCCGACCGTTTGGGGCACTGAAGCTTTCTTT. Translated: CASSPTVWGTEAFF.

This clone was seen a single time. The chain joins TRBV24-1 to TRBJ1-2; 8 bases fit TRBD1. The V segment lost 1 base and the J segment 8 bases; nucleotides outside the gene matches: 5. The CDR3 loop spans 14 amino acids. In germline, CDR1 is KGHDR, CDR2 SFDVKD. For the CDR3, the DNA is TGTGCCACCAGTGATTTCAAGACAGGGGAGGGCTACACCTTC. As protein: CATSDFKTGEGYTF.

The rearrangement uses TRBV21-1 and TRBJ1-1; the table calls TRBD1, which could not be checked here. TRBV21-1 is marked as a pseudogene. CDR3 length: 13 residues. The CDR3 DNA reads as TGTGCCACCTCCGGAGGACAGGGGAGTAAAGCTTTCTTT. Its translation is CATSGGQGSKAFF.

The rearrangement joins TRBV15 to TRBJ1-5; tentative D call: TRBD1 (5 bases). The CDR3 has 17 residues. Trimming removed 3 bases from V and 2 bases from J, with 17 bases in between. Germline V gene data show CDR1 as LNHNV and CDR2 as YYDKDF (reference sequence). The CDR3 nucleotides read TGTGCCACCAGCAGTGAATCCCAGGGTCTCGGCAATCAGCCCCAGCATTTT. Its protein is CATSSESQGLGNQPQHF.

The gene calls are TRBV7-3 and TRBJ2-5; 7 bases match TRBD1. In germline, CDR1 is SGHTA, CDR2 FQGTGA. Germline trimming cut 5 bases from V and 5 bases from J; bases unmatched to any gene: 11. The CDR3 extends over 15 amino acids. The CDR3 protein is CASSELTGFGETQYF. The CDR3 DNA follows: TGTGCCAGCAGCGAACTGACAGGGTTTGGGGAGACCCAGTACTTC.

This clone was detected once. This rearrangement joins TRBV13 to TRBJ1-3; 7 bases line up with TRBD1. Germline V lookup: CDR1 PRHDT, CDR2 FYEKMQ (reference sequence). V gave up 6 bases and J gave up 3 bases; unmatched junction bases: 5. The CDR3 spans 14 residues. The CDR3, as DNA: TGTGCCAGCAGGACAGGGTCATTTGGAAACACCATATATTTT. Amino acid sequence: CASRTGSFGNTIYF. The full variable domain, in which reference TRBV13 and TRBJ1-3 provide the parts outside the CDR3, is AAGVIQSPRHLIKEKRETATLKCYPIPRHDTVYWYQQGPGQDPQFLISFYEKMQSDKGSIPDRFSAQQFSDYHSELNMSSLELGDSALYFCASRTGSFGNTIYFGEGSWLTVV.

The CDR3: CASSSIPGLTTHGYEQYF. In DNA, the CDR3 is TGTGCCAGCAGCTCAATCCCGGGACTCACTACGCATGGTTACGAGCAGTACTTC. This rearrangement joins TRBV5-5 to TRBJ2-7; D is perhaps TRBD2 (6 bases). The CDR3 runs to 18 residues. V dropped 3 bases and J dropped 4 bases, with 26 bases sitting between them. Germline V gene sequence: CDR1 SGHKS, CDR2 YYEKEE (reference sequence).

The gene calls are TRBV20-1 and TRBJ1-2; TRBD1 matches 8 bases. Looked up from germline, CDR1 is DFQATT and CDR2 is SNEGSKA (reference sequence). V shed 3 bases, J shed 7 bases, and the junction held 10 bases outside the gene matches. The length of the CDR3 is 14 residues. The CDR3 region is CSASRMPQGVGYTF. Here the CDR3 DNA reads TGCAGTGCTAGTCGAATGCCACAGGGGGTTGGCTACACCTTC.

The chain couples TRBV29-1 to TRBJ1-1; 7 bases line up with TRBD1. Per germline, CDR1 SQVTM and CDR2 ANQGSEA. This CDR3 is 13 amino acids long. J lost 4 bases, V lost 8 bases, and 10 bases had no gene match. The DNA for the CDR3 is TGCAGCATACGGACAGGAGACGGCACTGAAGCTTTCTTT. Protein product: CSIRTGDGTEAFF.

The rearrangement joins TRBV27 to TRBJ2-3, with D possibly TRBD1 on 6 matching bases. Germline loops: CDR1 MNHEY, CDR2 SMNVEV (reference sequence). V shed 5 bases and J shed 9 bases, with 12 bases lying between them. The CDR3 totals 12 residues. The CDR3 protein is CASSPAGVTQYF. CDR3 in DNA: TGTGCCAGCAGTCCGGCAGGGGTGACGCAGTATTTT.

V is TRBV28 and J is TRBJ1-2; D gene uncertain. Germline V gene data show CDR1 as MDHEN and CDR2 as SYDVKM. This CDR3 has 11 amino acids. Trimming pared 4 bases from V and 1 base from J, leaving 1 base between. The CDR3: CASSYNYGYTF. The CDR3 DNA follows: TGTGCCAGCAGTTATAACTATGGCTACACCTTC.

The chain recombines TRBV7-8 with TRBJ2-3, with D unclear. The germline CDR1 and CDR2 sequences are SGHVS and FQNEAQ. The CDR3 is 11 amino acids. Trimming shortened V by 8 bases and J by 6 bases, and 9 bases separated the two germline ends. The CDR3 DNA sequence: TGTGCCAGCTTCCTAAGGGATACGCAGTATTTT. Translating gives CASFLRDTQYF.

The CDR3 DNA reads TGTGCCAGCAGCCGCGGGGGCGATACGCAGTATTTT. Protein product: CASSRGGDTQYF. This rearrangement joins TRBV3-1 (or the pseudogene TRBV3-2) to TRBJ2-3, with a tentative D call TRBD2 (7 bases). Germline CDR1 is LGHDT and CDR2 is YNNKEL (reference sequence). The CDR3 runs 12 residues. Trimming took off 4 bases at V and 6 bases at J, with 8 bases between the two ends.

This sequence joins TRBV2 and TRBJ1-1, with D possibly being TRBD1 (5 bases). V shed 8 bases and J shed 0 bases, with 16 bases lying between them. Germline CDR1 reads SNHLY; CDR2 reads FYNNEI. The CDR3 is 15 residues long. The CDR3 DNA is TGTGCCAGCGCAAGCCCCGGCAGGGTGAACACTGAAGCTTTCTTT. This encodes CASASPGRVNTEAFF.

A word on this clone: The identical CDR3 is also encoded by other nucleotide sequences in the sample. The rearrangement joins TRBV3-1 (or the pseudogene TRBV3-2) to TRBJ1-6; D gene uncertain. The germline gives CDR1 LGHDT, CDR2 YNNKEL (reference sequence). V lost 4 bases and J lost 9, with 10 bases in between. This CDR3 is built from 13 residues. CDR3 in DNA: TGTGCCAGCAGCCCTCAGGCGAGTTCACCCCTCCACTTT. Translated, it gives CASSPQASSPLHF.

The rearrangement links TRBV24-1 to TRBJ2-2; perhaps TRBD1 as D (5 bases). The CDR3 runs 14 residues. The germline V gene has CDR1 KGHDR and CDR2 SFDVKD. Trimming took 5 bases from V and 4 from J, leaving 10 bases between them. The CDR3 loop reads CATSARVSTGELFF. CDR3 in DNA: TGTGCCACCAGTGCCAGGGTGTCCACCGGGGAGCTGTTTTTT.

The genes are TRBV6-5 and TRBJ1-2; D remains unclear. The CDR3 extends over 16 amino acids. Trimming cost V 2 bases and J 0 bases, with 13 bases left between them. Germline values: CDR1 MNHEY, CDR2 SVGAGI. The CDR3 bases are TGTGCCAGCAGTTACCTAGGGCGTACGGCTAACTATGGCTACACCTTC. Protein product: CASSYLGRTANYGYTF.

This sequence joins TRBV19 and TRBJ1-1; D call uncertain. Germline lookup yields CDR1 LNHDA and CDR2 SQIVND (reference sequence). The CDR3 has 16 residues. V lost 1 base, J lost 0 bases, and 12 bases lay in between. The CDR3 nucleotides are TGTGCCAGTAGTATAGCAGGCGCACTGATGAACACTGAAGCTTTCTTT. This gives the protein CASSIAGALMNTEAFF.

The V call is TRBV2, the J call TRBJ2-1; 12 bases agree with TRBD2. J gave up 10 bases and V 2 bases, and 9 bases lay outside the gene matches. The CDR3 covers 16 residues. The V gene's germline CDR1 is SNHLY and CDR2 FYNNEI. In nucleotides, the CDR3 is TGTGCCAGCAGTGAACGGCGGACTAGCGGGGCTGCAGAGCAGTTCTTC. Its protein product is CASSERRTSGAAEQFF.

The chain links TRBV27 to TRBJ1-6; D is uncertain. CDR1 and CDR2 from the germline V gene are MNHEY and SMNVEV (reference sequence). Trimming took off 4 bases at V and 5 bases at J, with 6 bases between the two ends. This CDR3 is built from 13 residues. The CDR3 loop reads CASSWTDNSPLHF. CDR3 DNA: TGTGCCAGCAGTTGGACCGATAATTCACCCCTCCACTTT.